The next 16 T cell receptor beta chains were all read from a single sample in a study of cytomegalovirus exposure and HLA in healthy donors. The PCR was carried out with 60 Vbeta primers and 13 Jbeta primers. Using immunoSEQ multiplex PCR, the repertoire was profiled, and TCRdb retains in-frame clones only, with some absent. The table includes fewer than 250,000 clones, 82% detected once. Sequencing was carried out using PBMCs. All receptors derive from a middle-aged man in good health and CMV-seropositive.

The CDR3 here is CASRMTSGGGELFF. The CDR3 nucleotides read TGTGCCAGTAGGATGACTAGCGGAGGCGGGGAGCTGTTTTTT. The chain employs TRBV19 and TRBJ2-2; 9 bases fit TRBD2. After removal of 6 bases from V and 7 bases from J, the junction contained 6 bases not matched to a gene. The CDR3 has 14 residues. Germline V gene lookup returns CDR1 LNHDA and CDR2 SQIVND (reference sequence).

This chain joins TRBV18 and TRBJ1-1; a possible D gene is TRBD1 (6 bases). The CDR3 is made up of 16 amino acids. The V gene's germline CDR1 is KGHSH and CDR2 LQKENI. V lost 4 bases and J lost 1, with 16 bases in between. CDR3 bases: TGTGCCAGCTCACTCCGCCTAGGGGACACGAACACTGAAGCTTTCTTT. Translation gives CASSLRLGDTNTEAFF.

The V gene is TRBV4-1, the J gene TRBJ2-7, with unresolved D. V was pared by 3 bases and J by 2 bases, with 11 bases between. Germline-derived CDR1 and CDR2 are MGHRA and YSYEKL. There are 14 residues in the CDR3. CDR3 bases: TGCGCCAGCAGCCAGGCCACAGAGCCCTACGAGCAGTACTTC. This codes for CASSQATEPYEQYF.

The chain joins TRBV7-9 to TRBJ2-3; 9 positions match TRBD2. Germline V gives CDR1 SEHNR, CDR2 FQNEAQ (reference sequence). The CDR3 loop spans 16 amino acids. After removal of 1 base from V and 3 bases from J, the junction contained 5 bases not matched to a gene. The CDR3 sequence is CASSLGPSGRTDTQYF. In nucleotides, the CDR3 is TGTGCCAGCAGCTTAGGGCCCAGCGGGAGGACAGATACGCAGTATTTT.

This rearrangement joins TRBV20-1 to TRBJ2-1; TRBD1 matches at 7 bases. V was pared by 5 bases and J by 8 bases, with 3 bases of the junction left unmatched. CDR1 DFQATT and CDR2 SNEGSKA come from the germline V gene (reference sequence). The CDR3 loop spans 11 amino acids. CDR3 coding DNA: TGCAGTGCTTTACAGGGGTATGAGCAGTTCTTC. It encodes CSALQGYEQFF.

The chain combines TRBV5-6 with TRBJ2-7; D perhaps matches TRBD2 (6 bases). V was pared by 4 bases and J by 0 bases, with 20 bases between. CDR1 and CDR2 from the germline V gene are SGHDT and YYEEEE. The length of the CDR3 is 17 residues. The CDR3, as DNA: TGTGCCAGCAGCCAACCTTTGGGGACTTTTAGCTCCTACGAGCAGTACGTC. Amino acid sequence: CASSQPLGTFSSYEQYV.

The chain recombines TRBV5-1 with TRBJ2-1; 12 bases are a match to TRBD2. V was pared by 3 bases and J by 7 bases, with 8 bases of the junction left unmatched. Germline CDR1 is SGHRS and CDR2 is YFSETQ. The CDR3 runs 16 residues. This CDR3 reads CASSWYLAGGKNEQFF. The CDR3 DNA sequence: TGCGCCAGCAGCTGGTATCTAGCGGGAGGGAAAAATGAGCAGTTCTTC.

The table lists this clone with a few counts. CDR3: CASSLAQKLGADTQYF. In DNA form, the CDR3 reads TGCGCCAGCAGCTTGGCTCAAAAGCTAGGAGCAGATACGCAGTATTTT. The chain links TRBV5-1 to TRBJ2-3; D is unclear. Germline loops: CDR1 SGHRS, CDR2 YFSETQ. This CDR3 is 16 amino acids long. With 0 bases removed from V and 4 bases from J, the gap between germline ends came to 15 bases.

This chain joins TRBV7-9 and TRBJ2-7, with a weak D call TRBD2 (6 bases). The CDR3 totals 14 residues. V lost 2 bases and J lost 6, with 14 bases in between. The germline gives CDR1 SEHNR, CDR2 FQNEAQ (reference sequence). CDR3 loop: CASSLNRDSGEQYF. CDR3 DNA: TGTGCCAGCAGCTTAAATAGGGACTCTGGCGAGCAGTACTTC.

The chain carries TRBV10-1 and TRBJ2-2; maybe TRBD2 (5 bases). The CDR3 is 14 amino acids. V dropped 4 bases and J dropped 8 bases, with 14 bases sitting between them. In germline, CDR1 is WNHNN, CDR2 SYGVQD (reference sequence). The CDR3 sequence: CASSARALPGELFF. CDR3 coding DNA: TGCGCCAGCAGTGCGCGGGCCCTGCCGGGGGAGCTGTTTTTT.

This chain's CDR3 is CASSPRPTYEQYF. The DNA for the CDR3 is TGTGCCAGCAGTCCTAGGCCCACCTACGAGCAGTACTTC. V is TRBV6-5 and J is TRBJ2-7; no firm D call. Per the germline V gene, CDR1 is MNHEY and CDR2 is SVGAGI. The CDR3 runs to 13 residues. Trimming removed 5 bases from V and 2 bases from J, with 10 bases in between.

CDR3 nucleotide sequence: TGTGCCAGCAGCTTAGGAGGGCGGATAGGGAACACTGAAGCTTTCTTT. Its translation is CASSLGGRIGNTEAFF. The chain employs TRBV7-8 and TRBJ1-1; D gene uncertain. Trimming took off 1 base at V and 1 base at J, with 13 bases between the two ends. The CDR3 has 16 residues. Germline CDR1 and CDR2: SGHVS and FQNEAQ.

Note on this clone: Other DNA variants within this sample encode the same CDR3. This rearrangement joins TRBV5-1 to TRBJ2-7; no definite D call. V was pared by 0 bases and J by 6 bases, with 7 bases between. The germline CDR1 and CDR2 sequences are SGHRS and YFSETQ. This CDR3 comprises 12 residues. The CDR3 DNA reads as TGCGCCAGCAGCTTGGCCCCCGGCGAGCAGTACTTC. It yields the protein CASSLAPGEQYF.

V gene TRBV6-1 combines with J gene TRBJ2-7, with 11 bases lining up with TRBD1. Germline V gene data show CDR1 as MNHNS and CDR2 as SASEGT. The trim removed 3 bases at V and 2 bases at J, leaving 3 bases unmatched. This CDR3 has 15 residues. CDR3 residues: CASSEPGQGAYEQYF. The CDR3 DNA reads TGTGCCAGCAGTGAGCCGGGACAGGGGGCCTACGAGCAGTACTTC.

This chain joins TRBV27 and TRBJ2-7; 10 bases are shared with TRBD1. The junction had 4 bases not matched to a gene; V was cut back by 4 bases and J by 4 bases. There are 14 residues in the CDR3. Germline CDR1 is MNHEY and CDR2 is SMNVEV (reference sequence). The CDR3 DNA reads TGTGCCAGCAGTTCCCGACAGGGGGCTTACGAGCAGTACTTC. Translated: CASSSRQGAYEQYF.

A single count supports this clone. This chain uses TRBV10-2 with TRBJ1-1, with TRBD1 identical over 10 bases. The germline V gene encodes CDR1 WSHSY and CDR2 SAAADI. The V segment lost 8 bases and the J segment 4 bases; nucleotides outside the gene matches: 7. The CDR3 loop spans 14 amino acids. CDR3 nucleotide sequence: TGCGCCAGCTTGGGACAGGGGAGAGCCACTGAAGCTTTCTTT. Translation gives CASLGQGRATEAFF.